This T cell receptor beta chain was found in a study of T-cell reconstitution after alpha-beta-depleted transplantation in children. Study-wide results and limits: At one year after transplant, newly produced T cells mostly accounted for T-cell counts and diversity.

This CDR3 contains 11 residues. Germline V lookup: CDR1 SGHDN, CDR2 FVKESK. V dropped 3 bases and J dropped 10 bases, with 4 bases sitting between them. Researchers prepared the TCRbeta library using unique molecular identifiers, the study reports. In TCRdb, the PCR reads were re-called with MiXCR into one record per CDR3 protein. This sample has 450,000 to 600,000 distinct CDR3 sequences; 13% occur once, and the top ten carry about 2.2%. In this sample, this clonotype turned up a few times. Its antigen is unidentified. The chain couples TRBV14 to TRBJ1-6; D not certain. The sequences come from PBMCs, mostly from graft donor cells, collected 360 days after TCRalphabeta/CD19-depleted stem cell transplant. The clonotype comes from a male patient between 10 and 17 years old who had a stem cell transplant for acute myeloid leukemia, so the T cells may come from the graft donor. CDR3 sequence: CASSQGSPLHF. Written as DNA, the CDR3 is TGTGCCAGCAGCCAGGGCTCACCCCTCCACTTT.